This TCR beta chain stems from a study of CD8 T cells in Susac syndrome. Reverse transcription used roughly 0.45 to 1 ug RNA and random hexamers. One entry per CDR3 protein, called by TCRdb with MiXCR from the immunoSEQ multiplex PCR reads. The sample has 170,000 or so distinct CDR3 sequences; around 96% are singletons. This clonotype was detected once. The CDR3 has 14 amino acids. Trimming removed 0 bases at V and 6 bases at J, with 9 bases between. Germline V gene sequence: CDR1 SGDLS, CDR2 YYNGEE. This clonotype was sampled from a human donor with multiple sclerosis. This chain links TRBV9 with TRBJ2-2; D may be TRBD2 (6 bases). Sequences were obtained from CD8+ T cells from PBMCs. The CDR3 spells CASSVEREAGELFF. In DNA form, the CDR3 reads TGTGCCAGCAGCGTAGAAAGGGAGGCCGGGGAGCTGTTTTTT. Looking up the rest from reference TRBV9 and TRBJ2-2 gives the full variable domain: DSGVTQTPKHLITATGQRVTLRCSPRSGDLSVYWYQQSLDQGLQFLIQYYNGEERAKGNILERFSAQQFPDLHSELNLSSLELGDSALYFCASSVEREAGELFFGEGSRLTVL.